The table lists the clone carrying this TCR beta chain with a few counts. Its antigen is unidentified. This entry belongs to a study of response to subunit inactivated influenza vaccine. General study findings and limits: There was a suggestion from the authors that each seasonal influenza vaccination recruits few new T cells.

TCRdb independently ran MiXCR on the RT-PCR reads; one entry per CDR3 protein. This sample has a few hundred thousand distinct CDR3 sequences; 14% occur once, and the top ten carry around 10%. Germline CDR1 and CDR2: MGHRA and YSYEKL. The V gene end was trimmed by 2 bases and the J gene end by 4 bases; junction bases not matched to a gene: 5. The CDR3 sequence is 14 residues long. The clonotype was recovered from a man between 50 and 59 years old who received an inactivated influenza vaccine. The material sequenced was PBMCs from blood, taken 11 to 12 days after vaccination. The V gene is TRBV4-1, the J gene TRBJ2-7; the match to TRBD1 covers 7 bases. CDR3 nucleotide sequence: TGCGCCAGCAGCCAACTGACCAGGGGGTACGAGCAGTACTTC. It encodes CASSQLTRGYEQYF.